The entry below gives a single T cell receptor (beta chain) sequence along with its context. Its cognate antigen has yet to be identified. Within one base of it there is no much larger clone, and no base qualities were kept. This sample's time point label indicates: baseline before first vaccination. Vaccinee samples were obtained from the UK trials COV001 and COV002, which included a single-blind randomized controlled phase 2/3 trial of AZD1222 (ChAdOx1 nCoV-19) in healthy adults. Trial participant PBMC samples were collected at day 0 and day 28 after the second dose for TCRbeta chain sequencing. V ends up 5 bases short and J 4 bases short, with an unmatched junction base count of 7. CDR1 and CDR2 are read off the germline V gene (reference sequence) as SEHNR and FQNEAQ. Spanning cysteine to phenylalanine, the CDR3 consists of 15 amino acids. Only CDR3 DNA is held: 45 bases, read in frame from base 1.

The entry originates in a study of T cell responses to AZD1222 COVID-19 vaccine (dated by TCRdb to the early 2020s). With regard to the full study: AZD1222 recipients with second doses at about 4 weeks or about 12 weeks were pooled, because spike-specific TCR depth and breadth did not differ between schedules. Trial participants were enrolled into age subgroups of 18-55, 56-69 and 70-plus years, which contained around 150, 29 and 61 TCR-sequenced participants, respectively. TCR sequencing was performed for 230 to 250 trial participants, of whom approximately 200 were given two doses of AZD1222 and around 25 were given two doses of MenACWY control vaccine.

The research as a whole found: Reportedly, close to half of the unique spike-specific TCRs recognized epitopes lying outside the regions that are mutated in the B.1.351 and B.1.1.7 variants. Participants were mostly white British and included more females than males, and it was suggested by the authors that clonal diversity may have been underestimated. No day 14 peak-response samples were available, so repertoires were characterized only after the peak T cell response. The 56-69-year group was small, and its depth increase did not reach significance, likely because of low power. After two AZD1222 doses, spike-specific TCR breadth and depth were significantly higher than at day 0 and than in MenACWY recipients. Conclusions about previously exposed vaccinees were limited because only six or seven AZD1222 recipients were SARS-CoV-2 seropositive at baseline. CD4 TCRs associated with the vaccine covered the entire spike protein, and the dominant responses were in regions 160-218 and 743-854.

The CDR3 regions of human TCRbeta chains were subjected to immunosequencing. Turning to the authors' computational methods: TCRs in the repertoires were matched against a reference library of SARS-CoV-2-specific TCRs that had been generated with the MIRA antigen-specificity platform. Breadth was defined as the fraction of unique TCRs that were SARS-CoV-2-associated. Depth was defined as the fraction of total T cells that were SARS-CoV-2-associated. Each spike-specific TCR was assigned to its reactive spike region and to a CD4 or CD8 class using the MIRA data. Log10-transformed breadth and depth values were compared by one-way ANOVA with Sidak's multiple comparisons tests. Drawn from immuneACCESS, this table holds only the in-frame rearrangements with V and J called that TCRdb kept. Clones are partly lost; checked studies trace under half to an unresolved V gene and leave the rest unexplained. Clone size and the V and J calls come from that table; the DNA yielded D and trimming. The sample data list about 110,000 clones, and roughly 90% of these were observed just once. Clones ranked in the top ten supply roughly 2.6% of the sample.

The specimen comprised peripheral blood, sampled on day 0 of AZD1222 vaccination. This receptor chain uses TRBV7-9 and TRBJ2-1, and 8 junctional nucleotides match TRBD2. This TCR came from an adult in good health. The nucleotides are TGTGCCAGCAGCCGGTCGGGACTAGGATACAATGAGCAGTTCTTC. Its protein product is CASSRSGLGYNEQFF.